This TCR beta chain originates from a study of blood T cell repertoires in COVID-19. Study-level background: The samples span acute and convalescent COVID-19 from the United States, Italy and Spain.

Original methodology: Reference gene primer amplification gave nucleated cell count estimates. Profiling relied on immunoSEQ multiplex PCR, and the TCRdb table lists in-frame clones only, not all of them. V, J and clone size are taken as reported in that table, and D and trimming were inferred from the DNA itself. The data show about 260,000 clones, 70% to 85% seen once. V dropped 3 bases and J dropped 2; count of bases not matched to a gene: 9. The germline V gene encodes CDR1 KGHSH and CDR2 LQKENI. This CDR3 region has 17 residues. The genes are TRBV18 and TRBJ2-5; TRBD1 matches at 10 bases. This TCR was sampled from a woman older than 75 with acute or convalescent COVID-19. The specimen sequenced was peripheral blood. The CDR3 DNA reads as TGTGCCAGCTCACCGCCAAGACAGGGGGCGGGTCAAGAGACCCAGTACTTC. This translates into CASSPPRQGAGQETQYF.